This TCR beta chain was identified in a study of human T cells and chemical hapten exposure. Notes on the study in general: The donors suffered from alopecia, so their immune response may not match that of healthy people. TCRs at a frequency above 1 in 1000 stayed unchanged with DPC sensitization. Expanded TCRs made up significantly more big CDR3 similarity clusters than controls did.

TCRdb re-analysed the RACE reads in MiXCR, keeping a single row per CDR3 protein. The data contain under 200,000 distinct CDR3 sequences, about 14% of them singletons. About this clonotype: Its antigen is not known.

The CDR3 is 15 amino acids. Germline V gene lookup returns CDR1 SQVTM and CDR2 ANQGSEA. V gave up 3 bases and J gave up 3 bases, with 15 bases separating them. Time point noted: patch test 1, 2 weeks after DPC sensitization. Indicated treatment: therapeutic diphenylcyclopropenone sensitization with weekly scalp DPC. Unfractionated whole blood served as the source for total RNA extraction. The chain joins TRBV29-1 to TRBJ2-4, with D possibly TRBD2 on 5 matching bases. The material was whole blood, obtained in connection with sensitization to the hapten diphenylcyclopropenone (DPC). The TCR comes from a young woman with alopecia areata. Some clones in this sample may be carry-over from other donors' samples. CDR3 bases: TGCAGCGTTGAGACGAGGGCTTCGGGCAAAAACATTCAGTACTTC. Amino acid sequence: CSVETRASGKNIQYF.